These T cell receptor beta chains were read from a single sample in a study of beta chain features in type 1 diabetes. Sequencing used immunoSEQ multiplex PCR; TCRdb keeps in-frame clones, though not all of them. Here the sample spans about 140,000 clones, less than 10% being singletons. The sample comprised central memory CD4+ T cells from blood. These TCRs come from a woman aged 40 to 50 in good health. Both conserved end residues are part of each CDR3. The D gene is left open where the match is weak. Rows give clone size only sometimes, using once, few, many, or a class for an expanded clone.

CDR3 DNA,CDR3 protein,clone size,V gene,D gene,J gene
TGTGCCAGCAGCTCCCCAAAGGACTATTTATACAATGAGCAGTTCTTC,CASSSPKDYLYNEQFF,-,TRBV5-8,-,TRBJ2-1
TGTGCCAGCAGTCCTGGTTGGGGGGGCAGCACAGATACGCAGTATTTT,CASSPGWGGSTDTQYF,few,TRBV7-8,-,TRBJ2-3
TGTGCCACCAGCAGAGCCGGGACAGCCGGGCGGGAGACCCAGTACTTC,CATSRAGTAGRETQYF,many,TRBV15,TRBD1,TRBJ2-5
TGCGCCAGCAGCTGGGACAGGAGCATGAACACTGAAGCTTTCTTT,CASSWDRSMNTEAFF,few,TRBV5-1,TRBD1,TRBJ1-1
TGTGCCAGCAGCGTAGGTCAGGAACAGCCCCAGCATTTT,CASSVGQEQPQHF,-,TRBV9,-,TRBJ1-5
TGTGCCAGCTCAGTATCCCAGGCAGGTTTGAACACTGAAGCTTTCTTT,CASSVSQAGLNTEAFF,many,TRBV18,-,TRBJ1-1
TGTGCCAGCTCACAAAACAGGGGGCAAGAGACCCAGTACTTC,CASSQNRGQETQYF,few,TRBV18,TRBD1,TRBJ2-5
TGTGCCAGCAGCCAGATGGGGGCGCTTGGACAAGAGACCCAGTACTTC,CASSQMGALGQETQYF,-,TRBV14,-,TRBJ2-5
TGTGCCAGCTCACCCGGGACAGGGGGCAGTGGCTACACCTTC,CASSPGTGGSGYTF,few,TRBV18,TRBD1,TRBJ1-2
TGTGCCAGTACAGACTCTGGGGCCAACGTCCTGACTTTC,CASTDSGANVLTF,-,TRBV6-1,-,TRBJ2-6
TGTGCCAGCAGGGACGGACTAGCGGGGGCCAATGAGCAGTTCTTC,CASRDGLAGANEQFF,few,TRBV7-2,TRBD2,TRBJ2-1
TGCAGCGTTGAACGGGACAGGGGAGAGCGGCGGCAGTTCTTC,CSVERDRGERRQFF,many,TRBV29-1,TRBD1,TRBJ2-1
TGTGCCATCAGTGACTCAGGGGGGACTAGCGAGCAGTACTTC,CAISDSGGTSEQYF,-,TRBV10-3,-,TRBJ2-7
TGTGCCAGCAGCTTAATCCTTACTGAAGCTTTCTTT,CASSLILTEAFF,-,TRBV7-2,-,TRBJ1-1
TGTGCCGGGGCCGATCCACCTTTGTACGAGCAGTACTTC,CAGADPPLYEQYF,-,TRBV7-6,-,TRBJ2-7
TGCAGCGTTCAAATGAACACTGAAGCTTTCTTT,CSVQMNTEAFF,-,TRBV29-1,-,TRBJ1-1
TGCGCCAGCAGCCCGCGGCCTAGCCCAGATACGCAGTATTTT,CASSPRPSPDTQYF,few,TRBV5-1,-,TRBJ2-3
TGTGCCAGCAGTGAACCGGGCGAGCAGTACTTC,CASSEPGEQYF,many,TRBV2,-,TRBJ2-7